A selection of T cell receptor beta chains follows, all from one sample in a study of identical twins. TCRdb reprocessed the 5' RACE reads via MiXCR and lists one record per CDR3 protein. This repertoire shows 410,000 or so distinct CDR3 sequences, about a fifth found once; its top ten account for roughly an eighth. The sample was naive T cells sorted from blood. These receptors were collected from a man in his fifties or sixties in good health. Both conserved end residues are part of each CDR3. A D gene is named only where the DNA matches it firmly. Clone size is given for some rows only: seen once, a few or many times, or a class if the clone is expanded.

V: TRBV23-1; J: TRBJ2-6; size: few; D: .; CDR3: CASSPERANVLTF; DNA: TGCGCCAGCAGCCCGGAGAGGGCCAACGTCCTGACTTTC
V: TRBV16; J: TRBJ2-1; size: many; D: TRBD2; CDR3: CASSQWLAGVSSEQFF; DNA: TGTGCCAGCAGCCAATGGCTAGCGGGGGTTTCGAGTGAGCAGTTCTTC
V: TRBV10-3; J: TRBJ2-5; size: .; D: TRBD1; CDR3: CAISEEGQQETQYF; DNA: TGTGCCATCAGTGAGGAGGGACAGCAAGAGACCCAGTACTTC
V: TRBV18; J: TRBJ2-3; size: few; D: TRBD2; CDR3: CASRPTSGVTDTQYF; DNA: TGTGCCAGCAGACCGACTAGCGGGGTAACAGATACGCAGTATTTT
V: TRBV12-3/TRBV12-4; J: TRBJ1-2; size: .; D: .; CDR3: CASSLIGGYTF; DNA: TGTGCCAGCAGTTTAATCGGGGGCTACACCTTC
V: TRBV20-1; J: TRBJ2-2; size: few; D: TRBD2; CDR3: CSARASGRYTGELFF; DNA: TGCAGTGCTAGAGCTAGCGGGAGGTACACCGGGGAGCTGTTTTTT
V: TRBV12-3/TRBV12-4; J: TRBJ2-3; size: few; D: TRBD2; CDR3: CASNLAGVTDTQYF; DNA: TGTGCCAGCAATCTAGCGGGGGTCACAGATACGCAGTATTTT
V: TRBV3-1; J: TRBJ1-1; size: .; D: .; CDR3: CASSQVGTYTNTEAFF; DNA: TGTGCCAGCAGCCAAGTTGGGACATACACCAACACTGAAGCTTTCTTT
V: TRBV12-3/TRBV12-4; J: TRBJ1-1; size: .; D: .; CDR3: CASSLGLMNTEAFF; DNA: TGTGCCAGCAGTTTGGGGTTGATGAACACTGAAGCTTTCTTT
V: TRBV4-2; J: TRBJ2-1; size: .; D: .; CDR3: CASSQVAAAEYNEQFF; DNA: TGTGCCAGCAGCCAAGTAGCGGCTGCGGAGTACAATGAGCAGTTCTTC
V: TRBV4-3; J: TRBJ2-6; size: .; D: .; CDR3: CASSQDSAQGSYSGANVLTF; DNA: TGCGCCAGCAGCCAAGATTCCGCACAGGGTTCTTACTCTGGGGCCAACGTCCTGACTTTC
V: TRBV6-5; J: TRBJ1-1; size: many; D: .; CDR3: CASRGGTEAFF; DNA: TGTGCCAGCAGAGGGGGAACTGAAGCTTTCTTT
V: TRBV29-1; J: TRBJ2-2; size: many; D: .; CDR3: CSALELTGELFF; DNA: TGCAGCGCCCTGGAACTCACCGGGGAGCTGTTTTTT
V: TRBV19; J: TRBJ2-7; size: .; D: .; CDR3: CASSWMASSYEQYF; DNA: TGTGCCAGTAGTTGGATGGCGAGCTCCTACGAGCAGTACTTC
V: TRBV19; J: TRBJ2-7; size: .; D: .; CDR3: CASRGGTGSSYEQYF; DNA: TGTGCCAGTAGGGGGGGGACAGGCTCGTCCTACGAGCAGTACTTC
V: TRBV29-1; J: TRBJ2-7; size: .; D: .; CDR3: CSVTGGGTEIYEQYF; DNA: TGCAGCGTTACCGGGGGTGGGACCGAAATCTACGAGCAGTACTTC
V: TRBV20-1; J: TRBJ2-1; size: many; D: TRBD2; CDR3: CSARGAIAGGGYNEQFF; DNA: TGCAGTGCTAGAGGGGCCATAGCGGGAGGTGGGTACAATGAGCAGTTCTTC
V: TRBV5-1; J: TRBJ1-6; size: few; D: .; CDR3: CASSPDRNSYNSPLHF; DNA: TGCGCCAGCAGCCCCGACAGGAACTCCTATAATTCACCCCTCCACTTT
V: TRBV5-1; J: TRBJ2-1; size: many; D: TRBD2; CDR3: CASSPGTSGEQFF; DNA: TGCGCCAGCAGCCCCGGGACTAGCGGTGAGCAGTTCTTC
V: TRBV5-1; J: TRBJ2-5; size: .; D: .; CDR3: CASSLMAGVETQYF; DNA: TGCGCCAGCAGCTTGATGGCAGGGGTGGAGACCCAGTACTTC
V: TRBV12-3/TRBV12-4; J: TRBJ2-5; size: .; D: .; CDR3: CASSASGALGTQYF; DNA: TGTGCCAGCAGCGCTAGTGGAGCCCTTGGGACCCAGTACTTC
V: TRBV7-6; J: TRBJ1-1; size: many; D: .; CDR3: CASSLTWQGEGVTEAFF; DNA: TGTGCCAGCAGCTTAACGTGGCAGGGTGAAGGGGTGACTGAAGCTTTCTTT
V: TRBV7-2; J: TRBJ2-7; size: .; D: .; CDR3: CASSLLDRNEQYF; DNA: TGTGCCAGCAGCTTATTAGACAGGAACGAGCAGTACTTC
V: TRBV20-1; J: TRBJ2-7; size: many; D: TRBD2; CDR3: CSARQLAGGHVYEQYF; DNA: TGCAGTGCTAGGCAATTAGCGGGGGGGCACGTCTACGAGCAGTACTTC
V: TRBV20-1; J: TRBJ1-1; size: few; D: .; CDR3: CSARGADGFEAFF; DNA: TGCAGTGCTAGAGGAGCCGATGGGTTTGAAGCTTTCTTT
V: TRBV7-6; J: TRBJ2-7; size: few; D: TRBD1; CDR3: CASSSGTGQYEQYF; DNA: TGTGCCAGCAGCTCCGGGACAGGACAATACGAGCAGTACTTC
V: TRBV12-3/TRBV12-4; J: TRBJ1-6; size: few; D: .; CDR3: CASSLARAGRSPLHF; DNA: TGTGCCAGCAGTTTAGCGCGGGCAGGGCGTTCACCCCTCCACTTT
V: TRBV6-1; J: TRBJ1-5; size: many; D: TRBD1; CDR3: CASSERGQRNQPQHF; DNA: TGTGCCAGCAGTGAACGGGGACAGCGCAATCAGCCCCAGCATTTT
V: TRBV3-1; J: TRBJ2-2; size: many; D: .; CDR3: CASRDTNTGELFF; DNA: TGTGCCAGCCGGGATACGAACACCGGGGAGCTGTTTTTT
V: TRBV7-8; J: TRBJ1-5; size: many; D: TRBD1; CDR3: CASSLDGTGYQPQHF; DNA: TGTGCCAGCAGCTTAGACGGGACAGGCTATCAGCCCCAGCATTTT
V: TRBV19; J: TRBJ2-1; size: many; D: .; CDR3: CASSIVGRSTLEQFF; DNA: TGTGCCAGTAGTATAGTCGGTCGATCGACCCTCGAGCAGTTCTTC
V: TRBV24-1; J: TRBJ2-5; size: few; D: .; CDR3: CATSDPGQIETQYF; DNA: TGTGCCACCAGTGACCCAGGACAGATTGAGACCCAGTACTTC
V: TRBV9; J: TRBJ2-3; size: once; D: .; CDR3: CASSVSSLDTQYF; DNA: TGTGCCAGCAGCGTATCCAGTCTGGATACGCAGTATTTT
V: TRBV28; J: TRBJ2-3; size: .; D: .; CDR3: CASSLLDPDTQYF; DNA: TGTGCCAGCAGTTTATTGGACCCAGATACGCAGTATTTT
V: TRBV10-3; J: TRBJ2-5; size: many; D: .; CDR3: CATVGPQETQYF; DNA: TGTGCCACCGTTGGACCACAAGAGACCCAGTACTTC
V: TRBV5-1; J: TRBJ1-1; size: few; D: TRBD1; CDR3: CATRGGGDTEAFF; DNA: TGCGCCACAAGGGGAGGGGGCGACACTGAAGCTTTCTTT
V: TRBV4-1; J: TRBJ2-6; size: once; D: TRBD1; CDR3: CASSPTGQGFSGANVLTF; DNA: TGCGCCAGCAGCCCTACGGGACAGGGCTTCTCTGGGGCCAACGTCCTGACTTTC
V: TRBV7-2; J: TRBJ2-3; size: many; D: TRBD2; CDR3: CASSSRREAVYLGTQYF; DNA: TGTGCCAGCAGCTCCCGACGGGAGGCCGTATACCTTGGTACGCAGTATTTT